A single sample is the source of the 3 T cell receptor beta chains below, sequenced in a study of cytotoxic CD8 clonotypes in ibrutinib-treated CLL. Repertoires were generated with immunoSEQ multiplex PCR, while TCRdb's copy carries only in-frame clones and drops some. Of some 46,000 clones listed, 60% to 75% were seen once; the top ten hold about 14%. Sequenced material: PBMCs, taken after 12 months of ibrutinib treatment. Every receptor here comes from a human donor with chronic lymphocytic leukemia.

The chain recombines TRBV5-6 with TRBJ2-7, with D perhaps matching TRBD1 (6 bases). Germline V CDR1 and CDR2: SGHDT, YYEEEE. The V end was cut by 5 bases, the J end by 2 bases, with 14 bases between. The CDR3 length is 14 residues. CDR3 protein: CASSRSGQTYEQYF. The CDR3 nucleotides read TGTGCCAGCAGTCGATCGGGACAAACCTACGAGCAGTACTTC.

This clone was counted a few times. J is TRBJ2-3 and V is TRBV10-1, with D possibly matching TRBD2 (6 bases). The V end lost 5 bases, the J end lost 6 bases, and 15 bases lay between the germline ends. CDR1 and CDR2 (germline): WNHNN, SYGVQD (reference sequence). The CDR3 contains 14 residues. Written as DNA, the CDR3 is TGCGCCAGCAGTAGAGCCGGGAGAGGGGATACGCAGTATTTT. This encodes CASSRAGRGDTQYF.

The CDR3 sequence is CASSLMEQDYYGYTF. As DNA, the CDR3 is TGCGCCAGCAGCTTGATGGAACAGGACTACTATGGCTACACCTTC. The chain carries TRBV5-1 and TRBJ1-2; TRBD1 is a possible D gene (5 bases). This CDR3 has 15 amino acids. The germline V and J ends were trimmed by 1 base and 3 bases, with 13 bases remaining between them. Germline CDR1 is SGHRS and CDR2 is YFSETQ.